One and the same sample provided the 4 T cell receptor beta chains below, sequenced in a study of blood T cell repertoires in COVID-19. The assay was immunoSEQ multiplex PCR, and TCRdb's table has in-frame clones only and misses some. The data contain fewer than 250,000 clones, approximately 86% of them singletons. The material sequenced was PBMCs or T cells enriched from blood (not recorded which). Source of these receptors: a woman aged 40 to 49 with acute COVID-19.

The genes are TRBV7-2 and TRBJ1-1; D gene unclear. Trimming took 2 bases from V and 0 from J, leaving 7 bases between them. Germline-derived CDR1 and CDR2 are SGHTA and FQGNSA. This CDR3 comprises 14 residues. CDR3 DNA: TGTGCCAGCAGCTTACGCGGCATGAACACTGAAGCTTTCTTT. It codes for CASSLRGMNTEAFF. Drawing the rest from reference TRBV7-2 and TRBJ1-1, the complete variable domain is GAGVSQSPSNKVTEKGKDVELRCDPISGHTALYWYRQSLGQGLEFLIYFQGNSAPDKSGLPSDRFSAERTGGSVSTLTIQRTQQEDSAVYLCASSLRGMNTEAFFGQGTRLTVV.

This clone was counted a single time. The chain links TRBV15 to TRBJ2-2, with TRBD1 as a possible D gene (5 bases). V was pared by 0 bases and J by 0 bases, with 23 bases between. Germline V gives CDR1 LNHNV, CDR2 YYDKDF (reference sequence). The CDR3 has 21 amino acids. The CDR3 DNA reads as TGTGCCACCAGCAGAGATGGTTCAGGGCCTTTTCGCGACTCGAACACCGGGGAGCTGTTTTTT. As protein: CATSRDGSGPFRDSNTGELFF.

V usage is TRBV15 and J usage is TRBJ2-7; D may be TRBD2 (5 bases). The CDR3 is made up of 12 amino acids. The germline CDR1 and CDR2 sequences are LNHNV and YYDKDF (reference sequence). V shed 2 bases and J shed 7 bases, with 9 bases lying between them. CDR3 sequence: CATSRPPGEQYF. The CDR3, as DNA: TGTGCCACCAGCAGACCACCGGGGGAGCAGTACTTC.

The CDR3 bases are TGTGCCAGCAGCGCCCGGACAGGGGAAGAGACCCAGTACTTC. It specifies CASSARTGEETQYF. The chain joins TRBV7-9 to TRBJ2-5, with 9 bases fitting TRBD1. CDR1 and CDR2 from the germline V gene are SEHNR and FQNEAQ (reference sequence). Trimming took 5 bases from V and 3 from J; bases not matched to a gene: 4. CDR3 length equals 14 residues.